A single sample is the source of the 3 T cell receptor beta chains below, sequenced in a study of blood T cell repertoires in COVID-19. Generated by immunoSEQ multiplex PCR, the TCRdb table keeps only in-frame clones and is missing some. Found here are around 93,000 clones, just under 90% of them singletons; the top ten hold about 16%. The specimen sequenced was peripheral blood. The receptors were sampled from a human donor in a cohort sampled during active COVID-19.

This clone was counted between two and nine times. For the CDR3, the DNA is TGTGCCAGTACCCAGGGGAGGGGGTCGAATCAGCCCCAGCATTTT. This translates into CASTQGRGSNQPQHF. The rearrangement joins TRBV19 to TRBJ1-5; possible D gene TRBD1, 6 bases. The CDR3 is made up of 15 amino acids. The V gene lost 7 bases and the J gene lost 4 bases, with 17 bases spanning the gap. Germline V CDR1 and CDR2: LNHDA, SQIVND (reference sequence).

The chain links TRBV10-1 to TRBJ1-1; 8 bases map to TRBD1. Trimming at V came to 0 bases and at J to 4 bases, leaving 7 bases not matched to a gene. The CDR3 consists of 16 residues. The germline CDR1 and CDR2 sequences are WNHNN and SYGVQD (reference sequence). The CDR3 loop is CASSESVAGGTTEAFF. CDR3 nucleotide sequence: TGCGCCAGCAGTGAGTCGGTGGCAGGGGGCACCACTGAAGCTTTCTTT.

The table lists this clone with a few counts. This chain joins TRBV28 and TRBJ2-7; the D gene is possibly TRBD2 (6 bases). Per germline, CDR1 MDHEN and CDR2 SYDVKM. V was clipped by 5 bases and J by 3 bases, with 17 bases between them. CDR3 length: 15 residues. In nucleotides, the CDR3 is TGTGCCAGCAGTCCGACTAGTTCGGGAGTCTACGAGCAGTACTTC. Its translation: CASSPTSSGVYEQYF.